This T cell receptor beta chain was found in a study of Graves' ophthalmopathy and Graves' hyperthyroidism. This clonotype showed up many times. Amplification from RNA transcripts yielded the TCR beta CDR3 regions. HTBI primers served in a first-round RT-PCR, which a second-round multiplex PCR followed. One entry per CDR3 protein results from TCRdb running MiXCR on the multiplex PCR reads. Among about 620,000 distinct CDR3 sequences listed, about 20% were seen once. The CDR3 extends over 15 amino acids. From germline, CDR1 is SGHTS and CDR2 YDEGEE. Trimming left V 0 bases short and J 7 bases short, with 14 bases between.

This clonotype was sampled from a woman aged 18-29 years with stable Graves' hyperthyroidism. Some clones in this sample may be carry-over from other donors' samples. The genes are TRBV5-8 and TRBJ1-5, with D hard to call. The sequenced sample was peripheral blood. CDR3 DNA sequence: TGTGCCAGCAGCTTGGGACAATCCAAGTACCAGCCCCAGCATTTT. Protein sequence: CASSLGQSKYQPQHF.